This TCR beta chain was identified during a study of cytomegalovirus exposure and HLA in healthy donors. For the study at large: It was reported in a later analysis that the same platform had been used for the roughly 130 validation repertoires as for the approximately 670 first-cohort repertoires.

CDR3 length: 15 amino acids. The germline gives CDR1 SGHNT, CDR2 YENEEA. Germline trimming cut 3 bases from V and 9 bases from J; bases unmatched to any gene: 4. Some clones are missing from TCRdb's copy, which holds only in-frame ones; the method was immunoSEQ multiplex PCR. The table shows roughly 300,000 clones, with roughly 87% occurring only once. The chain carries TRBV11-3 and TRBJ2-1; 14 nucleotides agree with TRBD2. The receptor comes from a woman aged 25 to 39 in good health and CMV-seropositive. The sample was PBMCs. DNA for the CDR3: TGTGCCAGCAGCTTGGGACTAGCGGGAGCTGGTGAGCAGTTCTTC. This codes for CASSLGLAGAGEQFF.